This T cell receptor beta chain stems from a study of blood T cell repertoires in COVID-19. Study background: The study drew acute and convalescent COVID-19 samples from the United States, Italy and Spain. PBMCs, B-cell-depleted T cells, or T cells provided the cDNA or gDNA that made up the material.

Looked up from germline, CDR1 is MNHEY and CDR2 is SVGAGI. Trimming took 7 bases from V and 4 from J, leaving 16 bases between them. The length of the CDR3 is 14 residues. This clone was picked up one time. Per the original methods: Reference gene primers were amplified, and this amplification served to estimate nucleated cell counts. TCRdb's table, derived via immunoSEQ multiplex PCR, lists solely in-frame clones and lacks some. Clone size and the V and J calls come from that table; the DNA yielded D and trimming. The sample consists of some 200,000 clones, around 83% of them appearing once. Sequencing was carried out using peripheral blood. The TCR sequence derives from a woman between 70 and 85 years old with COVID-19, enrolled during active disease. The chain combines TRBV6-5 with TRBJ1-1, with D perhaps TRBD1 (5 bases). Here the CDR3 reads CASTQTGQGTEAFF. DNA for the CDR3: TGTGCCAGCACCCAGACCGGCCAGGGCACTGAAGCTTTCTTT.